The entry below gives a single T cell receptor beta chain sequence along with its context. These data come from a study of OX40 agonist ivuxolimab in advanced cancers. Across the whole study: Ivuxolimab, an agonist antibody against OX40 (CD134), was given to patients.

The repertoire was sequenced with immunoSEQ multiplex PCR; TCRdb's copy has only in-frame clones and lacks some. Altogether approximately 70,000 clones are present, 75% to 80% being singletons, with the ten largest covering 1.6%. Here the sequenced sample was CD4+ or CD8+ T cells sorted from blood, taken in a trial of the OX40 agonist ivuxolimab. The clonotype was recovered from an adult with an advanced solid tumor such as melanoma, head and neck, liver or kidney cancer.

The CDR3 region is CASSSNRQGARETQYF. The DNA for the CDR3 is TGTGCCAGCAGTTCCAACCGACAGGGGGCCCGGGAGACCCAGTACTTC. V and J are TRBV6-5 and TRBJ2-5, with 10 bases fitting TRBD1. This CDR3 region has 16 residues. V lost 4 bases, J lost 5 bases, and 10 bases stayed unmatched. Per the germline V gene, CDR1 is MNHEY and CDR2 is SVGAGI.